This T cell receptor (beta chain) was identified during a study of T cells in Graves' hyperthyroidism and ophthalmopathy. This CDR3 has 14 amino acids. Germline values: CDR1 MNHNS, CDR2 SASEGT. J was trimmed by 5 bases and V by 4 bases; bases with no gene match: 3. Researchers took RNA transcripts and amplified the TCR beta CDR3 regions from them. With the HTBI primer set, the TCR CDR3 went through a first round of RT-PCR. One entry per CDR3 protein, called by TCRdb with MiXCR from the multiplex PCR reads. The sample contains hundreds of thousands of distinct CDR3 sequences, around 25% of which appear only once. PBMCs were derived from 9.5 to 10 ml fresh peripheral blood.

The sequenced material came from blood. This clonotype was sampled from a man aged 50 to 59 with Graves' hyperthyroidism. This chain links TRBV6-1 with TRBJ1-5; TRBD1 agrees at 9 bases. Written as DNA, the CDR3 is TGTGCCAGCAGTGGAACAGGGGGCTATCAGCCCCAGCATTTT. It specifies CASSGTGGYQPQHF.